Shown below are 2 T cell receptor beta chains from a single sample sequenced in a study of radiation and T cells in renal cell carcinoma. Only in-frame clones appear in the TCRdb table, and some are missing; sequencing was by immunoSEQ multiplex PCR. Among roughly 92,000 clones listed, 70% to 85% were seen once. Documented time point: blood 4 weeks post-SBRT, at nephrectomy. The treatment: 15 Gy SBRT to primary tumor, nephrectomy 4 weeks later. Sequencing was performed on blood, taken from a patient whose treatment included radiotherapy and nephrectomy. These receptors all come from a man aged 55 to 70 with renal cell carcinoma.

The rearrangement uses TRBV7-9 and TRBJ2-1, with 7 positions matching TRBD2. After removal of 3 bases from V and 5 bases from J, the junction contained 7 bases not matched to a gene. This CDR3 region has 15 residues. Per germline, CDR1 SEHNR and CDR2 FQNEAQ (reference sequence). The CDR3 coding sequence is TGTGCCAGCAGCTTCCCTTCTAGCGGAAACAATGAGCAGTTCTTC. It translates to CASSFPSSGNNEQFF.

This rearrangement joins TRBV27 to TRBJ2-2, with 12 bases that match TRBD2. The CDR3 length is 15 residues. Germline CDR1 reads MNHEY; CDR2 reads SMNVEV (reference sequence). V was clipped by 5 bases and J by 5 bases; unmatched bases: 3. In DNA form, the CDR3 reads TGTGCCAGCAGTCCTCTAGCGGGAGGGACCGGGGAGCTGTTTTTT. Encoded protein: CASSPLAGGTGELFF.